These T cell receptor beta chains were read from a single sample in a study of chemoradiotherapy in HPV16-positive cancers. Clones were read by immunoSEQ multiplex PCR, and TCRdb kept only the in-frame ones, dropping some. The table lists some 8,300 clones, approximately 79% of them singletons, with roughly 9.1% in the top ten. Sampling was performed from a patient who underwent chemoradiotherapy. Receptor source: a human donor with HPV-associated anogenital cancer. CDR3s include the opening cysteine and the closing phenylalanine or tryptophan. The order of the fields is V gene, clone size, J gene, D gene, CDR3 protein, CDR3 DNA. D genes are given only for firm matches. For some rows the clone size is stated as once, few or many, or as a class when expanded; others skip it.

TRBV27	few	TRBJ2-5	NA	CASSLSGRGETQYF	TGTGCCAGCAGTTTATCTGGGCGCGGGGAGACCCAGTACTTC
TRBV5-1	once	TRBJ1-1	TRBD1	CASSLGQGLAEAFF	TGCGCCAGCAGCCTGGGACAGGGGTTGGCTGAAGCTTTCTTT
TRBV12-2	few	TRBJ2-5	NA	CASRLEFQGQTQYF	TGTGCAAGTCGCTTAGAATTTCAGGGACAGACCCAGTACTTC
TRBV5-1	NA	TRBJ1-5	TRBD1	CASSPRGDSNQPQHF	TGCGCCAGCAGCCCCAGGGGGGATAGCAATCAGCCCCAGCATTTT
TRBV6-4	NA	TRBJ2-4	TRBD2	CASSDSSGMGIQYF	TGTGCCAGCAGTGACTCGAGCGGGATGGGCATTCAGTACTTC
TRBV27	NA	TRBJ2-1	NA	CASSSVPLINNEQFF	TGTGCCAGCAGTTCCGTCCCACTGATAAACAATGAGCAGTTCTTC
TRBV7-9	NA	TRBJ1-2	TRBD1	CASSSGTPPTGNYGYTF	TGTGCCAGCAGCTCTGGAACCCCGCCGACAGGGAACTATGGCTACACCTTC
TRBV11-3	NA	TRBJ2-2	TRBD2	CASSLDLGLAPDVTGELFF	TGTGCCAGCAGCTTAGATCTGGGACTAGCGCCGGATGTCACCGGGGAGCTGTTTTTT
TRBV15	NA	TRBJ2-3	NA	CATSSPGGQTTDTQYF	TGTGCCACCAGCTCCCCGGGGGGACAGACCACAGATACGCAGTATTTT
TRBV9	medium-sized	TRBJ2-3	TRBD1	CASSVDTGGGTDTQYF	TGTGCCAGCAGCGTGGATACAGGGGGTGGCACAGATACGCAGTATTTT
TRBV28	NA	TRBJ2-7	NA	CASSPLGAGEQYF	TGTGCCAGCAGTCCCCTGGGGGCTGGGGAGCAGTACTTC
TRBV7-6	NA	TRBJ2-5	NA	CASSAFQHTTQETQYF	TGTGCCAGCAGCGCCTTCCAGCATACCACACAAGAGACCCAGTACTTC
TRBV30	once	TRBJ2-3	NA	CALATAGTTDTQYF	TGTGCCTTAGCTACTGCCGGGACCACAGATACGCAGTATTTT
TRBV19	NA	TRBJ2-1	TRBD2	CGTGGGNEQFF	TGTGGAACGGGAGGTGGCAATGAGCAGTTCTTC
TRBV7-8	NA	TRBJ1-4	TRBD1	CASSLARTGNPEKLFF	TGTGCCAGCAGCTTAGCACGGACAGGAAATCCTGAAAAACTGTTTTTT
TRBV7-3	NA	TRBJ2-2	NA	CASSPAREGTGELFF	TGTGCCAGCAGCCCCGCGCGGGAAGGGACCGGGGAGCTGTTTTTT
TRBV6-5	NA	TRBJ2-1	NA	CASSYNKKQFF	TGTGCCAGCAGTTACAATAAAAAGCAGTTCTTC
TRBV19	NA	TRBJ1-1	TRBD1	CASIQGTAEAFF	TGTGCCAGTATTCAGGGGACAGCTGAAGCTTTCTTT
TRBV28	NA	TRBJ2-7	NA	CASKRTVQYF	TGTGCCAGCAAACGGACAGTGCAGTACTTC
TRBV28	NA	TRBJ1-5	NA	CASSLPVKGGSQHF	TGTGCCAGCAGTTTACCAGTGAAGGGAGGATCCCAGCATTTT
TRBV9	few	TRBJ2-6	NA	CASSVGVTGANVLTF	TGTGCCAGCAGCGTAGGGGTTACTGGGGCCAACGTCCTGACTTTC
TRBV19	NA	TRBJ1-2	TRBD1	CASSTGTGGFGYGYTF	TGTGCCAGTAGCACGGGGACAGGGGGCTTCGGCTATGGCTACACCTTC
TRBV29-1	NA	TRBJ2-2	TRBD1	CSVEDQTGGIGELFF	TGCAGCGTTGAAGATCAGACAGGGGGAATCGGGGAGCTGTTTTTT
TRBV28	NA	TRBJ1-2	NA	CASSLFEGDGYTF	TGTGCCAGCAGTTTATTTGAGGGGGATGGCTACACCTTC
TRBV9	NA	TRBJ1-2	NA	CASSAASTSYGYTF	TGTGCCAGCAGCGCGGCGTCCACCAGCTATGGCTACACCTTC
TRBV28	NA	TRBJ2-5	NA	CASRQGRIQETQYF	TGTGCCAGCAGACAAGGACGGATCCAAGAGACCCAGTACTTC
TRBV7-7	once	TRBJ2-1	NA	CASSLGRQAGYNEQFF	TGTGCTAGCAGCTTAGGCCGTCAGGCCGGCTACAATGAGCAGTTCTTC
TRBV15	NA	TRBJ2-5	TRBD1	CATTRRDRGRETQYF	TGTGCCACCACCCGCCGGGACAGGGGACGGGAGACCCAGTACTTC
TRBV4-1	once	TRBJ1-6	TRBD1	CASSLGQGGHSPLHF	TGCGCCAGCAGCCTCGGACAGGGAGGCCATTCACCCCTCCACTTT
TRBV19	NA	TRBJ1-2	NA	CASNEVNYGYTF	TGTGCCAGTAACGAGGTCAACTATGGCTACACCTTC
TRBV5-1	NA	TRBJ1-1	NA	CASSFFGEEAFF	TGCGCCAGCAGCTTCTTTGGAGAGGAAGCTTTCTTT
TRBV27	once	TRBJ2-3	TRBD2	CASRDLAGFGRTQYF	TGTGCCAGCAGAGATCTAGCGGGATTCGGGAGAACGCAGTATTTT
TRBV6-5	NA	TRBJ1-5	NA	CASSFSTTGLNQPQHF	TGTGCCAGCAGTTTCTCCACAACAGGGCTCAATCAGCCCCAGCATTTT
TRBV6-5	NA	TRBJ1-2	NA	CASSYTREGGYTF	TGTGCCAGCAGTTACACTAGGGAAGGGGGCTACACCTTC
TRBV30	NA	TRBJ2-1	TRBD1	CAWSVLKTGEKQFF	TGTGCCTGGAGTGTACTTAAGACAGGGGAAAAGCAGTTCTTC
TRBV27	NA	TRBJ1-2	NA	CASSLRQGHGYTF	TGTGCCAGCAGTTTAAGGCAGGGTCATGGCTACACCTTC
TRBV6-1	NA	TRBJ2-3	NA	CASSLTGLITDTQYF	TGTGCCAGCAGTCTGACGGGACTCATCACAGATACGCAGTATTTT
TRBV28	NA	TRBJ1-1	NA	CASSPGPMNTEAFF	TGTGCCAGCAGTCCCGGGCCCATGAACACTGAAGCTTTCTTT
TRBV7-2	NA	TRBJ2-5	NA	CASSLYAAQETQYF	TGTGCCAGCAGCTTATATGCGGCCCAAGAGACCCAGTACTTC
TRBV4-3	NA	TRBJ1-1	NA	CASSQGRGAEAFF	TGCGCCAGCAGCCAAGGGCGGGGGGCTGAAGCTTTCTTT
TRBV2	NA	TRBJ1-4	NA	CASTPSEEKLFF	TGTGCCAGCACCCCGAGCGAGGAAAAACTGTTTTTT
TRBV4-1	NA	TRBJ1-1	TRBD1	CASSLGGQGGSAFF	TGCGCCAGCAGCCTCGGAGGGCAGGGGGGCTCAGCTTTCTTT